This T cell receptor beta chain was recorded in a study of cytomegalovirus exposure and HLA in healthy donors. At the level of the study: Ancestry clustering placed about 80% of about 400 genotyped donors in the Caucasian-associated cluster. Study-wide results and limits: A later analysis revealed that TCR association rates differed between HLA loci, peaking at DRB1 and bottoming out at HLA-C. A later analysis associated 15,000 to 20,000 TCR beta sequences with HLA alleles at a 0.05 false discovery rate.

A multiplex PCR was run with 60 Vbeta primers and 13 Jbeta primers. Clones were sequenced by immunoSEQ multiplex PCR, and TCRdb holds only the in-frame ones, with some missing. This repertoire shows under 35,000 clones, about three fifths found once; its top ten account for approximately 43%. The donors, nominally healthy at sampling, likely had unrecorded immune exposures. The CDR3 length is 14 residues. Trimming shortened V by 10 bases and J by 0 bases, and 13 bases separated the two germline ends. Germline V CDR1 and CDR2: SNHLY, FYNNEI. Details on this clone: The antigen is undetermined.

This TCR was recovered from a male donor in good health and CMV-seropositive. The gene calls are TRBV2 and TRBJ2-1, with D possibly being TRBD2 (7 bases). Source material: PBMCs. The CDR3 bases are TGTGCCATCAGGGGCGGGGGCTCCTACAATGAGCAGTTCTTC. Amino acid sequence: CAIRGGGSYNEQFF.